These 12 T cell receptor beta chains came from one sample sequenced in a study of blood T cell repertoires in COVID-19. TCRdb keeps only in-frame clones here, not all; method: immunoSEQ multiplex PCR. The profile shows about 140,000 clones, more than 60% of them singletons. The sequenced sample was peripheral blood. These receptors were obtained from a woman aged 45-65 years with active or convalescent COVID-19.

The chain has TRBV4-2 and TRBJ2-1, with D possibly matching TRBD1 (6 bases). CDR1 and CDR2 (germline): LGHNA, YNFKEQ. This CDR3 is 16 amino acids long. Trimming removed 3 bases from V and 2 bases from J, with 14 bases in between. The chain's CDR3 is CASSHRGGSAYNEQFF. Written as DNA, the CDR3 is TGTGCCAGCAGCCACCGAGGGGGAAGCGCCTACAATGAGCAGTTCTTC.

V usage is TRBV11-2 and J usage is TRBJ1-6; D may be TRBD1 (6 bases). The CDR3 length is 14 residues. The V gene lost 5 bases and the J gene lost 7 bases, with 12 bases spanning the gap. Germline V gene data show CDR1 as SGHAT and CDR2 as FQNNGV. The chain's CDR3 is CASSPQGKNSPLHF. For the CDR3, the DNA is TGTGCCAGCAGCCCACAGGGAAAGAATTCACCCCTCCACTTT.

The chain joins TRBV14 to TRBJ1-1; 10 bases are shared with TRBD1. Germline CDR1 reads SGHDN; CDR2 reads FVKESK. This CDR3 is built from 16 residues. Trimming at V came to 4 bases and at J to 5 bases, leaving 10 bases not matched to a gene. The CDR3: CASSPPGTGVGTEAFF. The CDR3 DNA reads as TGTGCCAGCAGCCCCCCGGGGACAGGGGTAGGGACTGAAGCTTTCTTT.

This chain links TRBV5-1 with TRBJ2-5, with 7 bases lining up with TRBD2. Germline assignment: CDR1 SGHRS and CDR2 YFSETQ. The J segment lost 3 bases and the V segment lost 2 bases, leaving 4 bases of the junction unmatched. This CDR3 is built from 14 residues. The CDR3 loop is CASSFRAGKETQYF. CDR3 DNA sequence: TGCGCCAGCAGCTTTCGAGCGGGGAAAGAGACCCAGTACTTC.

The chain employs TRBV7-3 and TRBJ2-1; D is ambiguous. Trimming took 5 bases from V and 4 from J, leaving 12 bases between them. Germline V gene lookup returns CDR1 SGHTA and CDR2 FQGTGA. The CDR3 is 14 residues long. The CDR3 coding sequence is TGTGCCAGCAGCCCCGGCGGAAAATACAATGAGCAGTTCTTC. Its translation is CASSPGGKYNEQFF.

V and J are TRBV28 and TRBJ1-1, with 7 bases lining up with TRBD1. Germline V gives CDR1 MDHEN, CDR2 SYDVKM. This CDR3 is built from 14 residues. J gave up 7 bases and V 5 bases, and 10 bases lay outside the gene matches. The CDR3: CASSRIDRVREAFF. In DNA, the CDR3 is TGTGCCAGCAGTCGAATTGACAGGGTCCGTGAAGCTTTCTTT.

The rearrangement uses TRBV29-1 and TRBJ1-2; perhaps TRBD1 as D (6 bases). The length of the CDR3 is 13 residues. CDR1 is SQVTM and CDR2 is ANQGSEA in the germline V gene. Between the trimmed V and J ends, which lost 6 bases and 8 bases, there was a span of 19 bases. The CDR3 here is CSVLRGASEGYTF. Written as DNA, the CDR3 is TGCAGCGTCCTCAGGGGAGCATCTGAGGGCTACACCTTC.

This sequence joins TRBV7-2 and TRBJ1-3; possibly TRBD1 for D (5 bases). CDR3 length equals 17 residues. With 1 base removed from V and 0 bases from J, the gap between germline ends came to 13 bases. CDR1 is SGHTA, CDR2 FQGNSA, per germline. In nucleotides, the CDR3 is TGTGCCAGCAGCTTAGGTGGGGCCCCTGGCTCTGGAAACACCATATATTTT. This sequence encodes CASSLGGAPGSGNTIYF.

The rearrangement links TRBV30 to TRBJ1-2, with D perhaps TRBD1 (5 bases). The CDR3 covers 14 residues. Germline CDR1 GTSNPN, CDR2 SVGIG (reference sequence). V lost 2 bases to trimming and J lost 0 bases, with 10 bases between them. In DNA form, the CDR3 reads TGTGCCTGGAGTCCAGGGCCCTCTAACTATGGCTACACCTTC. Its translation: CAWSPGPSNYGYTF. Full variable domain (remainder filled in from reference TRBV30 and TRBJ1-2): SQTIHQWPATLVQPVGSPLSLECTVEGTSNPNLYWYRQAAGRGLQLLFYSVGIGQISSEVPQNLSASRPQDRQFILSSKKLLLSDSGFYLCAWSPGPSNYGYTFGSGTRLTVV.

With regard to this clone: Being one base from a much bigger clone, this may be a read error. This sequence joins TRBV7-2 and TRBJ2-5, with 7 bases identical to TRBD2. V lost 1 base, J lost 1 base, and 0 bases stayed unmatched. CDR3 length: 14 residues. Germline lookup yields CDR1 SGHTA and CDR2 FQGNSA. DNA of the CDR3: TGTGCCAGCAGCTTAGGGGGGGGCCAAGAGACCCAGTACTTC. Protein product: CASSLGGGQETQYF.

This clone was seen more than once but under ten times. The chain recombines TRBV12-3 or TRBV12-4 with TRBJ1-1; D call uncertain. The V end lost 7 bases, the J end lost 1 base, and 10 bases lay between the germline ends. This CDR3 comprises 13 residues. The CDR3 nucleotides read TGTGCCAGCAACCGCCTAGGGAACACTGAAGCTTTCTTT. Translated: CASNRLGNTEAFF.

The chain combines TRBV7-8 with TRBJ1-2, with D possibly TRBD1 on 6 matching bases. In germline, CDR1 is SGHVS, CDR2 FQNEAQ. V gave up 2 bases and J gave up 3 bases, with 10 bases separating them. This CDR3 is 14 amino acids long. The CDR3 sequence: CASSLLGADYGYTF. The CDR3 DNA reads TGTGCCAGCAGCTTACTGGGGGCGGACTATGGCTACACCTTC.